This T cell receptor beta chain appears in the sequencing data of a study of human T cells and chemical hapten exposure. Study-level background: Sensitization was performed using 2% DPC on a 2 cm by 2 cm upper inner arm skin site. Weekly diphenylcyclopropenone doses were given to patients' scalps across the approximately 24-week study.

Specified time point: patch test 3, about 24 weeks after DPC sensitization. Treatment indicated: therapeutic diphenylcyclopropenone sensitization with weekly scalp DPC. Unfractionated whole blood yielded the extracted total RNA. Study conclusions and caveats: DPC sensitization left the count of TCRs above 1 in 1000 unchanged.

About this clonotype: Its antigen is unknown.

TCRdb re-called the RACE reads with MiXCR, one entry per CDR3 protein. The sample consists of about 76,000 distinct CDR3 sequences, 10% to 15% of them appearing once. This CDR3 has 13 amino acids. The V end lost 5 bases, the J end lost 8 bases, and 13 bases lay between the germline ends. The germline V gene has CDR1 SGHAT and CDR2 FQNNGV. The chain has TRBV11-2 and TRBJ2-1; no clear D. The sequencing here drew on whole blood, taken in connection with sensitization to the hapten diphenylcyclopropenone (DPC). This TCR derives from a woman aged 50 to 60 with alopecia areata. Some clones in this sample may be carry-over from other donors' samples. The CDR3 is CASSHLMIDEQFF. The DNA of the CDR3 is TGTGCCAGCAGCCACCTCATGATCGATGAGCAGTTCTTC.